This TCR beta chain was observed in a study of beta chain features in type 1 diabetes. Across the whole study: There were 95 million to 110 million sorted cells examined across all samples. The study, taken as a whole, reports: The study found moderately but significantly shorter TCRB CDR3s in all four CD4+ subsets of Type 1 diabetes patients.

V lost 5 bases to trimming and J lost 7 bases; unmatched junction nucleotides: 5. Germline CDR1 and CDR2: SNHLY and FYNNEI. The CDR3 sequence is 14 residues long. Every sorted population was more than 95% pure. In regard to this clone: Its target is unknown.

TCRB transcripts that were expressed got sequenced, as all of the isolated RNA had been reverse transcribed. Sequencing used immunoSEQ multiplex PCR; TCRdb keeps in-frame clones, though not all of them. The sample consists of approximately 250,000 clones, 11% of them appearing once. The V and J genes are TRBV2 and TRBJ1-4; 9 nucleotides align to TRBD1. The source material was naive CD4+ T cells from blood. The sequence derives from a man aged 25 to 45 with type 1 diabetes. The CDR3 DNA reads as TGTGCCAGCAGTTCGACAGGGGGGAGTGAAAAACTGTTTTTT. Protein: CASSSTGGSEKLFF.